This TCR beta chain was sequenced in a study of shared clonotypes between healthy human individuals. Regarding the study as a whole: A few donors showed sharing of approximately 5% of naive CD4 clonotypes. Researchers found naive subsets generally carried larger estimated richness than memory subsets.

Note on this clone: Its specificity is not known.

CD8 cells classed as naive were CD45RO-negative and positively selected for CCR7, excluding terminally differentiated effector memory CD45RA+ cells. The V gene's germline CDR1 is SEHNR and CDR2 FQNEAQ (reference sequence). The CDR3 covers 18 residues. Deletions cut 4 bases from V and 5 bases from J, with 26 bases between. The authors' processing: In the immunoSEQ data, sequences were junction-only and lacked quality scores, so filtering differed. This table comes from immunoSEQ multiplex PCR, and its TCRdb copy is limited to in-frame clones, with some not included. The V and J calls and clone size are taken from that table; D and trimming were inferred from the DNA. The table lists about 2 million clones, just under 95% of them singletons.

The clonotype originates from a man younger than 30 in good health. Sequenced input: naive CD8+ T cells sorted from blood. This chain joins TRBV7-9 and TRBJ1-1; TRBD1 is a possible D gene (5 bases). The CDR3 nucleotides are TGTGCCAGCAGCTCCCTACTGGCCGGGTACGGGGGAAAGACTGAAGCTTTCTTT. This sequence encodes CASSSLLAGYGGKTEAFF.